One and the same sample provided the 30 T cell receptor beta chains below, sequenced in a study of response to subunit inactivated influenza vaccine. MiXCR, run by TCRdb on the RT-PCR reads, gives a single entry per CDR3 protein. Found here are roughly 540,000 distinct CDR3 sequences, around 25% of them singletons; the top ten hold 2.5% to 3%. These same data were also listed under a study on T cells expressing NK-cell markers. That source reports: Beta-chain TCR cDNA was generated via 5'RACE template switching with UMIs.

This specimen was CD4+ T cells sorted from PBMCs, taken roughly 12 days after vaccination. The receptors were sampled from a man aged 45-60 years who received an inactivated influenza vaccine.

This clonotype was recorded at least ten times. The chain joins TRBV5-1 to TRBJ2-7; 11 bases fit TRBD1. In germline, CDR1 is SGHRS, CDR2 YFSETQ. The V and J ends lost 5 bases and 3 bases, in that order; junction bases with no gene match: 4. The CDR3 is made up of 14 amino acids. The CDR3 spells CASRTGTGGYEQYF. CDR3 bases: TGCGCCAGCAGAACCGGGACAGGGGGCTACGAGCAGTACTTC.

DNA of the CDR3: TGCAGCGTTGAAGATATCACAGATTCCCACTATGGCTACACCTTC. Its translation is CSVEDITDSHYGYTF. The chain combines TRBV29-1 with TRBJ1-2; unclear D gene. In germline, CDR1 is SQVTM, CDR2 ANQGSEA. The CDR3 length is 15 residues. V shed 0 bases and J shed 3 bases, with 14 bases lying between them. Combining the CDR3 with reference TRBV29-1 and TRBJ1-2 gives the whole variable domain SAVISQKPSRDICQRGTSLTIQCQVDSQVTMMFWYRQQPGQSLTLIATANQGSEATYESGFVIDKFPISRPNLTFSTLTVSNMSPEDSSIYLCSVEDITDSHYGYTFGSGTRLTVV.

The chain has TRBV4-2 and TRBJ1-5; no reliable D call. The CDR3 sequence is 14 residues long. With 1 base removed from V and 4 bases from J, the gap between germline ends came to 8 bases. Germline V gene lookup returns CDR1 LGHNA and CDR2 YNFKEQ. Here the CDR3 DNA reads TGTGCCAGCAGCCAAGGCGGATTGAATCAGCCCCAGCATTTT. The encoded protein is CASSQGGLNQPQHF.

In this sample, this clonotype turned up a few times. This rearrangement joins TRBV4-3 to TRBJ2-3; TRBD1 matches at 7 bases. J gave up 9 bases and V 1 base, and 7 bases lay outside the gene matches. Germline lookup yields CDR1 LGHNA and CDR2 YSLEER. There are 14 residues in the CDR3. The CDR3 reads CASSQARQGSTQYF. CDR3 nucleotide sequence: TGCGCCAGCAGCCAAGCGAGACAGGGCTCCACGCAGTATTTT.

The chain joins TRBV4-2 to TRBJ2-2; 7 bases line up with TRBD1. The V gene end was trimmed by 2 bases and the J gene end by 4 bases; junction bases not matched to a gene: 13. The CDR3 loop spans 18 amino acids. Germline V gene sequence: CDR1 LGHNA, CDR2 YNFKEQ. Here the CDR3 reads CASSQPSDRTGLTGELFF. In DNA form, the CDR3 reads TGTGCCAGCAGCCAACCTTCAGACAGGACAGGACTCACCGGGGAGCTGTTTTTT.

The chain links TRBV7-9 to TRBJ2-3; D is undetermined. This CDR3 is built from 13 residues. Germline V CDR1 and CDR2: SEHNR, FQNEAQ (reference sequence). The ends were cut back, 0 bases at V and 4 bases at J, with 5 bases in the middle. CDR3 region: CASSLASSDTQYF. The CDR3 DNA is TGTGCCAGCAGCTTAGCTTCATCAGATACGCAGTATTTT.

This clonotype occurred a few times. This rearrangement joins TRBV6-5 to TRBJ2-7; D might be TRBD1 (5 bases). The CDR3 has 18 amino acids. Germline-derived CDR1 and CDR2 are MNHEY and SVGAGI. The V end was cut by 0 bases, the J end by 3 bases, with 21 bases between. CDR3 sequence (DNA): TGTGCCAGCAGTTACTCGCGAACCTTTAGGGGCTTGGGCTACGAGCAGTACTTC. Protein product: CASSYSRTFRGLGYEQYF.

The chain employs TRBV5-1 and TRBJ1-5; D not certain. V lost 4 bases, J lost 6 bases, and 17 bases lay in between. Looked up from germline, CDR1 is SGHRS and CDR2 is YFSETQ. The length of the CDR3 is 15 residues. CDR3 DNA: TGCGCCAGCAGCGAATTAGGTCTTTGGGGTCAGCCCCAGCATTTT. This gives the protein CASSELGLWGQPQHF.

The gene calls are TRBV7-2 and TRBJ2-1; D is undetermined. The CDR3 sequence is 15 residues long. Per germline, CDR1 SGHTA and CDR2 FQGNSA. Trimming removed 1 base at V and 4 bases at J, with 11 bases between. The CDR3 here is CASSLEIGYYNEQFF. In DNA form, the CDR3 reads TGTGCCAGCAGCTTAGAGATAGGCTATTACAATGAGCAGTTCTTC.

The chain combines TRBV5-1 with TRBJ2-5; perhaps TRBD1 as D (6 bases). The CDR3 extends over 14 amino acids. The V end was cut by 4 bases, the J end by 1 base, with 11 bases between. Germline CDR1 SGHRS, CDR2 YFSETQ. CDR3 protein: CASSIRTVQETQYF. CDR3 bases: TGCGCCAGCAGCATACGGACAGTCCAAGAGACCCAGTACTTC.

There are a few counts of this clonotype. The chain couples TRBV9 to TRBJ1-2; D is unresolved. The CDR3 runs 13 residues. The V gene's germline CDR1 is SGDLS and CDR2 YYNGEE. Trimming cost V 1 base and J 8 bases, with 12 bases left between them. The CDR3 nucleotides read TGTGCCAGCAGCGTAAGCCCACTCGACGGCTACACCTTC. Encoded protein: CASSVSPLDGYTF.

The table lists this clonotype with a few counts. The rearrangement joins TRBV3-1 to TRBJ2-1; D is ambiguous. Germline V lookup: CDR1 LGHDT, CDR2 YNNKEL (reference sequence). Trimming pared 3 bases from V and 9 bases from J, leaving 9 bases between. The CDR3 is 12 amino acids. This chain's CDR3 is CASSHRTGEQFF. DNA for the CDR3: TGTGCCAGCAGCCACAGGACGGGTGAGCAGTTCTTC.

The chain recombines TRBV11-2 with TRBJ2-3; D is possibly TRBD1 or TRBD2 (7 bases each). CDR3 length: 14 amino acids. Trimming left V 8 bases short and J 2 bases short, with 14 bases between. The V gene's germline CDR1 is SGHAT and CDR2 FQNNGV. The chain's CDR3 is CASGRGGFTDTQYF. The DNA of the CDR3 is TGTGCCAGCGGCAGGGGGGGATTCACAGATACGCAGTATTTT.

The chain joins TRBV6-2 or TRBV6-3 to TRBJ2-1; possibly TRBD2 for D (5 bases). The CDR3 has 15 amino acids. Germline V CDR1 and CDR2: MNHEY, SVGEGT. V gave up 3 bases and J gave up 0 bases, with 9 bases separating them. CDR3 amino acids: CASSYWESSYNEQFF. DNA for the CDR3: TGTGCCAGCAGTTATTGGGAGAGCTCCTACAATGAGCAGTTCTTC.

This clonotype has a handful of counts. V and J are TRBV14 and TRBJ1-2; D gene unclear. V was shortened by 3 bases and J by 7 bases, with 15 bases between the two germline ends. This CDR3 contains 14 residues. Germline CDR1 reads SGHDN; CDR2 reads FVKESK. CDR3 DNA: TGTGCCAGCAGCCAGAGTGACGAAGGTGCTGGCTACACCTTC. It yields the protein CASSQSDEGAGYTF.

A few counts support this clonotype. The J gene is TRBJ2-3, the V gene TRBV28, with D tentatively TRBD1 or TRBD2 (7 bases each). Trimming pared 4 bases from V and 5 bases from J, leaving 31 bases between. This CDR3 has 20 residues. The germline V gene has CDR1 MDHEN and CDR2 SYDVKM. CDR3 in amino acids: CASSSIAPGRGQAVVDTQYF. The CDR3 DNA sequence: TGTGCCAGCAGTTCTATCGCTCCGGGGAGGGGGCAGGCGGTTGTAGATACGCAGTATTTT. The variable domain in full, with the rest retrieved from reference TRBV28 and TRBJ2-3, is DVKVTQSSRYLVKRTGEKVFLECVQDMDHENMFWYRQDPGLGLRLIYFSYDVKMKEKGDIPEGYSVSREKKERFSLILESASTNQTSMYLCASSSIAPGRGQAVVDTQYFGPGTRLTVL.

The CDR3 sequence: CASSPGQPAYEQYF. In DNA form, the CDR3 reads TGTGCCAGCAGCCCGGGACAACCCGCCTACGAGCAGTACTTC. This chain connects TRBV7-2 to TRBJ2-7; weak D call: TRBD1 (6 bases). The V gene lost 5 bases and the J gene lost 2 bases, with 13 bases spanning the gap. The CDR3 has 14 residues. Germline CDR1 SGHTA, CDR2 FQGNSA.

Ten or more counts support this clonotype. The chain joins TRBV2 to TRBJ1-2; no reliable D call. With 3 bases removed from V and 8 bases from J, the gap between germline ends came to 13 bases. This CDR3 has 13 residues. CDR1 and CDR2 (germline): SNHLY, FYNNEI. The CDR3, as DNA: TGTGCCAGCAGTGAGGGTGCGCGCTACGGCTACACCTTC. This encodes CASSEGARYGYTF.

This clonotype occurred a few times. CDR3 in amino acids: CASRVGTGGYEQYF. CDR3 DNA sequence: TGTGCCAGCAGAGTAGGGACAGGGGGCTACGAGCAGTACTTC. V usage is TRBV5-6 and J usage is TRBJ2-7; 11 bases fit TRBD1. This CDR3 is 14 amino acids long. The V segment lost 5 bases and the J segment 3 bases; nucleotides outside the gene matches: 4. The germline CDR1 and CDR2 sequences are SGHDT and YYEEEE.

The chain recombines TRBV6-1 with TRBJ2-3; tentatively, D is TRBD2 (6 bases). The CDR3 covers 15 residues. Germline V lookup: CDR1 MNHNS, CDR2 SASEGT. V lost 2 bases to trimming and J lost 5 bases, with 14 bases between them. CDR3 residues: CASSENTGVVDTQYF. The CDR3 region has the DNA TGTGCCAGCAGTGAAAACACGGGAGTTGTAGATACGCAGTATTTT.

In this sample, this clonotype turned up a few times. The rearrangement links TRBV2 to TRBJ2-1, with TRBD2 matching over 13 bases. Germline lookup yields CDR1 SNHLY and CDR2 FYNNEI. V gave up 4 bases and J gave up 8 bases; unmatched junction bases: 17. The CDR3 is 19 amino acids. Here the CDR3 DNA reads TGTGCCAGCAGTGCCTCCTCGGGACTAGCGGGACCCAATCTCCATGAGCAGTTCTTC. Translating gives CASSASSGLAGPNLHEQFF. Complete variable domain (other parts from reference TRBV2 and TRBJ2-1): EPEVTQTPSHQVTQMGQEVILRCVPISNHLYFYWYRQILGQKVEFLVSFYNNEISEKSEIFDDQFSVERPDGSNFTLKIRSTKLEDSAMYFCASSASSGLAGPNLHEQFFGPGTRLTVL.

J is TRBJ2-1 and V is TRBV3-1; the D gene is possibly TRBD2 (6 bases). Germline V gives CDR1 LGHDT, CDR2 YNNKEL (reference sequence). Trimming left V 1 base short and J 6 bases short, with 13 bases between. The CDR3 totals 15 residues. CDR3 region: CASSQGFTSRNEQFF. Written as DNA, the CDR3 is TGTGCCAGCAGCCAAGGTTTTACTAGCCGCAATGAGCAGTTCTTC.

The chain employs TRBV12-3 or TRBV12-4 and TRBJ1-3, with D possibly being TRBD1 (5 bases). The CDR3 extends over 15 amino acids. The V and J ends lost 3 bases and 0 bases respectively, with 9 bases between them. The CDR3, as DNA: TGTGCCAGCAGTTTCAGGGACCTCTCTGGAAACACCATATATTTT. It is translated as CASSFRDLSGNTIYF.

This clonotype has a handful of counts. J is TRBJ2-1 and V is TRBV12-3 or TRBV12-4; unclear D gene. With 6 bases removed from V and 6 bases from J, the gap between germline ends came to 9 bases. The CDR3 consists of 12 residues. The CDR3 region is CASSPQSNEQFF. CDR3 coding DNA: TGTGCCAGCAGCCCCCAGAGCAATGAGCAGTTCTTC.

This clonotype was found many times. This chain uses TRBV20-1 with TRBJ1-1; 7 bases fit TRBD1. The CDR3 is 13 amino acids. Per germline, CDR1 DFQATT and CDR2 SNEGSKA (reference sequence). Trimming at V came to 5 bases and at J to 6 bases, leaving 9 bases not matched to a gene. The CDR3 spells CSAVQGRDAEAFF. In nucleotides, the CDR3 is TGCAGTGCTGTACAGGGGAGGGACGCTGAAGCTTTCTTT.

This clonotype was seen a handful of times. The chain employs TRBV4-2 and TRBJ2-5; D possibly matches TRBD1 or TRBD2 (5 bases each). With 0 bases removed from V and 5 bases from J, the gap between germline ends came to 10 bases. The CDR3 length is 14 residues. Germline CDR1 and CDR2: LGHNA and YNFKEQ. This CDR3 is CASSQDLWGETQYF. In DNA, the CDR3 is TGTGCCAGCAGCCAAGACTTGTGGGGGGAGACCCAGTACTTC.

V is TRBV9 and J is TRBJ1-3; no clear D. Trimming took off 3 bases at V and 2 bases at J, with 12 bases between the two ends. This CDR3 has 15 amino acids. Germline CDR1 is SGDLS and CDR2 is YYNGEE. The CDR3 here is CASSGGMGTGNTIYF. CDR3 DNA sequence: TGTGCCAGCAGCGGAGGAATGGGGACTGGAAACACCATATATTTT. The whole variable domain, remainder taken from reference TRBV9 and TRBJ1-3, is DSGVTQTPKHLITATGQRVTLRCSPRSGDLSVYWYQQSLDQGLQFLIQYYNGEERAKGNILERFSAQQFPDLHSELNLSSLELGDSALYFCASSGGMGTGNTIYFGEGSWLTVV.

Ten or more counts support this clonotype. CDR3 DNA: TGCAGTGCTAGAGATCCGGGTACTTATGGCTACACCTTC. Translation gives CSARDPGTYGYTF. The V and J genes are TRBV20-1 and TRBJ1-2, with no clear D. There are 13 residues in the CDR3. V lost 0 bases and J 5 bases, leaving 10 bases between the germline ends. Germline CDR1 reads DFQATT; CDR2 reads SNEGSKA (reference sequence).

V is TRBV11-3 and J is TRBJ2-3; D might be TRBD1 (5 bases). The V gene's germline CDR1 is SGHNT and CDR2 YENEEA. CDR3 size: 15 residues. Trimming removed 5 bases at V and 0 bases at J, with 12 bases between. Written as DNA, the CDR3 is TGTGCCAGCAGCCTCTGGGGCCTAAGCACAGATACGCAGTATTTT. It is translated as CASSLWGLSTDTQYF.

The chain carries TRBV7-9 and TRBJ1-4, with D unresolved. V was clipped by 5 bases and J by 0 bases, with 7 bases between them. This CDR3 region has 14 residues. Germline V CDR1 and CDR2: SEHNR, FQNEAQ (reference sequence). CDR3 DNA: TGTGCCAGCAGCCTGACGACAACTAATGAAAAACTGTTTTTT. Protein sequence: CASSLTTTNEKLFF. Full variable domain (missing parts from reference TRBV7-9 and TRBJ1-4): DTGVSQNPRHKITKRGQNVTFRCDPISEHNRLYWYRQTLGQGPEFLTYFQNEAQLEKSRLLSDRFSAERPKGSFSTLEIQRTEQGDSAMYLCASSLTTTNEKLFFGSGTQLSVL.